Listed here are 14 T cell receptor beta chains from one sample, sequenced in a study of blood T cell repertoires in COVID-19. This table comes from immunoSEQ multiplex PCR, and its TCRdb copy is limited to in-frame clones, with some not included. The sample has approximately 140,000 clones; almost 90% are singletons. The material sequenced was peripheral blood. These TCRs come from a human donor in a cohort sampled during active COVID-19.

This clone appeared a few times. CDR3 in DNA: TGTGCCAGCAGCCGAGGGACTAGCGGGAAGGATGAGCAGTTCTTC. Amino acids: CASSRGTSGKDEQFF. The V call is TRBV14, the J call TRBJ2-1, with TRBD2 identical over 13 bases. With 4 bases clipped from V and 8 bases from J, the junction kept 5 bases outside the gene matches. The CDR3 is 15 amino acids. The V gene's germline CDR1 is SGHDN and CDR2 FVKESK.

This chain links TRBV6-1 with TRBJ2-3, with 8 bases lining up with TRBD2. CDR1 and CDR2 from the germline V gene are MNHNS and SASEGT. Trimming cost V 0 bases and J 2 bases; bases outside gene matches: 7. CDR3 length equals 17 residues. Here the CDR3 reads CASSEAFSGGATDTQYF. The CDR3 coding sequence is TGTGCCAGCAGTGAAGCGTTTTCGGGGGGGGCCACAGATACGCAGTATTTT.

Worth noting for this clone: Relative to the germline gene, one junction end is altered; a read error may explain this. The CDR3 protein is CSASSGTSTIF. Here the CDR3 DNA reads TGCAGTGCTAGCTCTGGGACTAGCACCATCTTC. The V gene is TRBV20-1, the J gene TRBJ2-1; TRBD2 aligns across 9 bases. The CDR3 extends over 11 amino acids. Germline-derived CDR1 and CDR2 are DFQATT and SNEGSKA (reference sequence).

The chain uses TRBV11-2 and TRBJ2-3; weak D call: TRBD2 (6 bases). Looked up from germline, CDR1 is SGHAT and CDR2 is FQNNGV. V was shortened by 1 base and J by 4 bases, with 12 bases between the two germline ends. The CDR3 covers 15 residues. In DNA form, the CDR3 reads TGTGCCAGCAGCTTAGTTCCTAGCGTCCCAGATACGCAGTATTTT. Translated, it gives CASSLVPSVPDTQYF. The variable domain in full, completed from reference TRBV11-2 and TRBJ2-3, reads EAGVAQSPRYKIIEKRQSVAFWCNPISGHATLYWYQQILGQGPKLLIQFQNNGVVDDSQLPKDRFSAERLKGVDSTLKIQPAKLEDSAVYLCASSLVPSVPDTQYFGPGTRLTVL.

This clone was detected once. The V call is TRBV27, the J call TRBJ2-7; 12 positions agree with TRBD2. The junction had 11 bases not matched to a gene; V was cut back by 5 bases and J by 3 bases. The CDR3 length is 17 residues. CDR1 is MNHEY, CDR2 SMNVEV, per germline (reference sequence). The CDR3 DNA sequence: TGTGCCAGCAGTACCTCGACTAGCGGGGGAACTTACTACGAGCAGTACTTC. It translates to CASSTSTSGGTYYEQYF.

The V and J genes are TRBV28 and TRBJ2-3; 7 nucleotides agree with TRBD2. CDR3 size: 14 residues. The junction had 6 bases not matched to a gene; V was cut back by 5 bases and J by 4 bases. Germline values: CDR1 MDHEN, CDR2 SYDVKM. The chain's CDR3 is CASSAGAWADTQYF. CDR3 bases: TGTGCCAGCAGTGCGGGAGCGTGGGCAGATACGCAGTATTTT.

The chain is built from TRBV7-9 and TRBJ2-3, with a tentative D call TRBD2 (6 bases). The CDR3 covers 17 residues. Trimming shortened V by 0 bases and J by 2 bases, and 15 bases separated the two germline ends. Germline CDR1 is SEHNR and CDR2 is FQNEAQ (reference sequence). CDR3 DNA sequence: TGTGCCAGCAGCTTAGCCCTAGTGGGCGGGAACACAGATACGCAGTATTTT. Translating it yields CASSLALVGGNTDTQYF. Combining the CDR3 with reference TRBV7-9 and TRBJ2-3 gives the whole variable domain DTGVSQNPRHKITKRGQNVTFRCDPISEHNRLYWYRQTLGQGPEFLTYFQNEAQLEKSRLLSDRFSAERPKGSFSTLEIQRTEQGDSAMYLCASSLALVGGNTDTQYFGPGTRLTVL.

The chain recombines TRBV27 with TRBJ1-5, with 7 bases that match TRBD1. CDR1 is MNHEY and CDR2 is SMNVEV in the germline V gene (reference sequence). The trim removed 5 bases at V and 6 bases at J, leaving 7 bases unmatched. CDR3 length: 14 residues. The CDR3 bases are TGTGCCAGCAGTATCCGGGACAGCTCTCAGCCCCAGCATTTT. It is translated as CASSIRDSSQPQHF.

CDR3 loop: CASSPDRGSIGYTF. The CDR3 coding sequence is TGTGCCAGCAGCCCCGACAGGGGAAGCATCGGCTACACCTTC. The gene calls are TRBV7-8 and TRBJ1-2; 8 bases are a match to TRBD1. Trimming at V came to 5 bases and at J to 8 bases, leaving 10 bases not matched to a gene. The CDR3 totals 14 residues. Per the germline V gene, CDR1 is SGHVS and CDR2 is FQNEAQ.

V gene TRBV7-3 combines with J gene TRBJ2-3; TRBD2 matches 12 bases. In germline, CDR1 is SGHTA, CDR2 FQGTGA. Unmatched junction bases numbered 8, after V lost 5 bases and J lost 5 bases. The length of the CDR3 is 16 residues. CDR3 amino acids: CASSPSGRAGGDTQYF. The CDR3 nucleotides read TGTGCCAGCAGCCCTAGCGGGAGGGCCGGAGGAGATACGCAGTATTTT.

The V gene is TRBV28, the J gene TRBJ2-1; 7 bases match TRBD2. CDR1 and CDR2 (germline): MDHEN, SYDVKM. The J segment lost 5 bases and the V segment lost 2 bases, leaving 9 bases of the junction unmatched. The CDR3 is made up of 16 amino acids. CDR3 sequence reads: CASSLVRSLADNEQFF. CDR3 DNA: TGTGCCAGCAGTTTAGTTCGGAGTCTAGCGGACAATGAGCAGTTCTTC.

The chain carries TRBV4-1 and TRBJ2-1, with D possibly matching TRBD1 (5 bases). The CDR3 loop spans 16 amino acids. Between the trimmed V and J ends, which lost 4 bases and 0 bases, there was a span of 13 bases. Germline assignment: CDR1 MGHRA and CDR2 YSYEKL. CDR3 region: CASSPLTGSSYNEQFF. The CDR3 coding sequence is TGCGCCAGCAGCCCTCTAACAGGTAGCTCCTACAATGAGCAGTTCTTC.

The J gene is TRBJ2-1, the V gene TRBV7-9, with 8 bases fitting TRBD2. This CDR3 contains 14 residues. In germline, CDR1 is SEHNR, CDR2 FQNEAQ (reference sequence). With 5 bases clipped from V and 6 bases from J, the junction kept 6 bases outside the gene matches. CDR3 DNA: TGTGCCAGCAGCAAGGCCGGGACTAGCAATGAGCAGTTCTTC. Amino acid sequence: CASSKAGTSNEQFF.

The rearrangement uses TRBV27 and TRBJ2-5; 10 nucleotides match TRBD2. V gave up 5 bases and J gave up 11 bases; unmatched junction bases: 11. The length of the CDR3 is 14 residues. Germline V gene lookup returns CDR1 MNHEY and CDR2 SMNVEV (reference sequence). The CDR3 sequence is CASSLLAGAGEQYF. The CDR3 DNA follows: TGTGCCAGCAGTCTCCTAGCGGGAGCAGGAGAGCAGTACTTC.